This TCR beta chain was captured by sequencing in a study of T cell changes during pregnancy in multiple sclerosis. Per the germline V gene, CDR1 is SNHLY and CDR2 is FYNNEI. The V end lost 6 bases, the J end lost 0 bases, and 14 bases lay between the germline ends. The CDR3 length is 15 residues. Repertoires were generated with immunoSEQ multiplex PCR, while TCRdb's copy carries only in-frame clones and drops some. This table has more than 25,000 clones, 70% to 90% appearing once. The source was CD8+ T cells from peripheral blood mononuclear cells, collected in the third trimester of pregnancy. The TCR sequence derives from a female donor with multiple sclerosis, enrolled in a pregnancy study. V and J are TRBV2 and TRBJ1-1; no reliable D call. CDR3 in DNA: TGTGCCAGCAGGGACGGGAGAGGTTTGAACACTGAAGCTTTCTTT. The encoded protein is CASRDGRGLNTEAFF.